A single sample gave rise to the 28 T cell receptor beta chains below, sequenced in a study of blood T cell repertoires in COVID-19. Profiled with immunoSEQ multiplex PCR; TCRdb holds only in-frame clones, not every one. This table has roughly 200,000 clones, around nine tenths appearing once. Sequencing used PBMCs or T cells enriched from blood (not recorded which). These receptors originate from a woman aged 25 to 45 who had been exposed to COVID-19.

CDR3 DNA: TGTGCCAGCAGCTTGCAGGGGAACTATGGCTACACCTTC. Its translation is CASSLQGNYGYTF. The chain has TRBV5-6 and TRBJ1-2; a possible D gene is TRBD1 (6 bases). V lost 1 base and J 2 bases, leaving 6 bases between the germline ends. Per the germline V gene, CDR1 is SGHDT and CDR2 is YYEEEE. The CDR3 totals 13 residues. The whole variable domain, filled in from reference TRBV5-6 and TRBJ1-2, reads DAGVTQSPTHLIKTRGQQVTLRCSPKSGHDTVSWYQQALGQGPQFIFQYYEEEERQRGNFPDRFSGHQFPNYSSELNVNALLLGDSALYLCASSLQGNYGYTFGSGTRLTVV.

The V call is TRBV5-1, the J call TRBJ1-3; a weak D match, TRBD1 (5 bases). This CDR3 has 17 amino acids. V gave up 7 bases and J gave up 0 bases, with 20 bases separating them. Germline CDR1 reads SGHRS; CDR2 reads YFSETQ. CDR3 bases: TGCGCCAGCCCGGCACGTCTAGGGGCCCTCTCTGGAAACACCATATATTTT. Translated: CASPARLGALSGNTIYF. Full variable domain (rest looked up from reference TRBV5-1 and TRBJ1-3): KAGVTQTPRYLIKTRGQQVTLSCSPISGHRSVSWYQQTPGQGLQFLFEYFSETQRNKGNFPGRFSGRQFSNSRSEMNVSTLELGDSALYLCASPARLGALSGNTIYFGEGSWLTVV.

The gene calls are TRBV7-9 and TRBJ1-4; D call uncertain. Germline CDR1 and CDR2: SEHNR and FQNEAQ (reference sequence). The V gene lost 10 bases and the J gene lost 0 bases, with 9 bases spanning the gap. The CDR3 consists of 13 residues. CDR3 in amino acids: CATSGSTNEKLFF. Here the CDR3 DNA reads TGTGCCACTTCGGGTTCAACTAATGAAAAACTGTTTTTT.

This clone is a singleton in its sample. The V and J genes are TRBV5-1 and TRBJ2-1; TRBD1 agrees at 9 bases. The CDR3 extends over 16 amino acids. V gave up 0 bases and J gave up 8 bases; unmatched junction bases: 9. Germline V lookup: CDR1 SGHRS, CDR2 YFSETQ. CDR3 protein: CASSLDWTGAGDEQFF. For the CDR3, the DNA is TGCGCCAGCAGCTTGGATTGGACAGGGGCAGGCGATGAGCAGTTCTTC.

Only a few counts were recorded for this clone. The V gene is TRBV6-1, the J gene TRBJ1-3; D not resolved. V dropped 2 bases and J dropped 11 bases, with 10 bases sitting between them. CDR1 is MNHNS and CDR2 is SASEGT in the germline V gene. This CDR3 contains 12 residues. For the CDR3, the DNA is TGTGCCAGCAGTGAACAGCGACGAGCCATATATTTT. Protein product: CASSEQRRAIYF.

This clone showed up just a few times. The sample carries other DNA sequences with the same CDR3. V is TRBV5-1 and J is TRBJ1-3; D may be TRBD1 (5 bases). Germline assignment: CDR1 SGHRS and CDR2 YFSETQ. Trimming pared 0 bases from V and 3 bases from J, leaving 13 bases between. This CDR3 region has 16 residues. This chain's CDR3 is CASSLAGGSYGNTIYF. CDR3 bases: TGCGCCAGCAGCTTGGCCGGGGGGTCGTATGGAAACACCATATATTTT.

The V gene is TRBV19, the J gene TRBJ2-1; D remains unclear. The CDR3 is 12 amino acids. Trimming took 3 bases from V and 6 from J, leaving 6 bases between them. Germline lookup yields CDR1 LNHDA and CDR2 SQIVND (reference sequence). CDR3 bases: TGTGCCAGTAGTATTTACAGCAATGAGCAGTTCTTC. Protein product: CASSIYSNEQFF.

The rearrangement links TRBV5-4 to TRBJ1-5, with 11 positions matching TRBD1. The germline V gene has CDR1 SGHNT and CDR2 YYREEE (reference sequence). V dropped 4 bases and J dropped 4; count of bases not matched to a gene: 4. The CDR3 has 15 amino acids. CDR3 in DNA: TGTGCCAGCAGCCGGGACAGGGGGAGGAATCAGCCCCAGCATTTT. Its translation is CASSRDRGRNQPQHF.

The chain couples TRBV6-1 to TRBJ2-7; 8 positions match TRBD2. Unmatched junction bases numbered 3, after V lost 3 bases and J lost 2 bases. The CDR3 covers 14 residues. From germline, CDR1 is MNHNS and CDR2 SASEGT. The CDR3 reads CASSDVAGPYEQYF. CDR3 in DNA: TGTGCCAGCAGTGACGTAGCGGGGCCCTACGAGCAGTACTTC.

This rearrangement joins TRBV6-5 to TRBJ2-2, with 11 nucleotides matching TRBD2. CDR1 is MNHEY, CDR2 SVGAGI, per germline. V lost 6 bases to trimming and J lost 6 bases; unmatched junction nucleotides: 6. CDR3 length: 15 amino acids. The CDR3 loop is CASRLAGGSPGELFF. The CDR3 nucleotides are TGTGCCAGCAGATTAGCGGGGGGGTCCCCCGGGGAGCTGTTTTTT.

This clone was seen just once. For the CDR3, the DNA is TGTGCCTGGAGTCCCCGGGACAGGGCCCTGACCCCCCTCCACTTT. Its protein is CAWSPRDRALTPLHF. The chain couples TRBV30 to TRBJ1-6; TRBD1 matches at 9 bases. Losses at the gene ends were 2 bases for V and 13 bases for J; bases not matched to a gene: 12. This CDR3 contains 15 residues. Germline CDR1 and CDR2: GTSNPN and SVGIG (reference sequence).

J is TRBJ1-1 and V is TRBV5-4; 9 bases match TRBD1. V was clipped by 4 bases and J by 6 bases; unmatched bases: 10. Germline lookup yields CDR1 SGHNT and CDR2 YYREEE (reference sequence). CDR3 length: 15 residues. CDR3 sequence: CASSPLGTGKPEAFF. The CDR3 DNA sequence: TGTGCCAGCAGCCCACTCGGGACAGGGAAGCCTGAAGCTTTCTTT.

This clone turned up a few times. This rearrangement joins TRBV2 to TRBJ2-5, with TRBD1 matching over 7 bases. After removal of 6 bases from V and 2 bases from J, the junction contained 3 bases not matched to a gene. The CDR3 is 13 amino acids. CDR1 and CDR2 from the germline V gene are SNHLY and FYNNEI. DNA of the CDR3: TGTGCCAGCAGATGGGACAGACAAGAGACCCAGTACTTC. Its translation is CASRWDRQETQYF.

V gene TRBV5-1 combines with J gene TRBJ1-1; 7 bases are shared with TRBD1. The V and J ends lost 4 bases and 0 bases, in that order; junction bases with no gene match: 12. Germline loops: CDR1 SGHRS, CDR2 YFSETQ. The CDR3 consists of 17 residues. The CDR3 bases are TGCGCCAGCAGCCCGGATGGGACTGGGACAGTGAACACTGAAGCTTTCTTT. Translating gives CASSPDGTGTVNTEAFF.

This sequence joins TRBV5-1 and TRBJ1-2; D is perhaps TRBD1 (5 bases). Germline lookup yields CDR1 SGHRS and CDR2 YFSETQ. This CDR3 contains 15 residues. The V and J ends lost 0 bases and 2 bases respectively, with 11 bases between them. The CDR3 sequence: CASSLVAGHNYGYTF. The CDR3 coding sequence is TGCGCCAGCAGCTTGGTGGCAGGGCACAACTATGGCTACACCTTC.

A word on this clone: Other DNA sequences in this sample translate to the same CDR3. The chain links TRBV4-1 to TRBJ1-5; 7 bases are shared with TRBD1. With V trimmed by 1 base and J by 3 bases, 3 bases remained unmatched. CDR3 length: 15 residues. Per germline, CDR1 MGHRA and CDR2 YSYEKL. The CDR3 DNA reads as TGCGCCAGCAGCCAAGCTACAGGGGACAATCAGCCCCAGCATTTT. Translated, it gives CASSQATGDNQPQHF.

In this sample, this clone turned up a few times. This chain uses TRBV5-4 with TRBJ2-3; 8 positions agree with TRBD2. V gave up 1 base and J gave up 3 bases; unmatched junction bases: 7. The CDR3 contains 16 residues. Germline CDR1 SGHNT, CDR2 YYREEE (reference sequence). CDR3 coding DNA: TGTGCCAGCAGCTTGAACCGGGGGGGCCGTACAGATACGCAGTATTTT. Translating gives CASSLNRGGRTDTQYF.

In this sample, this clone turned up once. CDR3 sequence reads: CASSAPGQGGLRANVLTF. The CDR3 DNA reads as TGTGCCAGCAGCGCTCCGGGACAGGGCGGTTTGAGGGCCAACGTCCTGACTTTC. This chain joins TRBV9 and TRBJ2-6, with 9 positions matching TRBD1. The junction had 12 bases not matched to a gene; V was cut back by 3 bases and J by 5 bases. CDR3 length: 18 amino acids. Germline V gene sequence: CDR1 SGDLS, CDR2 YYNGEE.

V gene TRBV6-1 combines with J gene TRBJ2-2, with 8 bases that match TRBD1. The length of the CDR3 is 16 residues. Trimming cost V 6 bases and J 5 bases; bases outside gene matches: 11. Germline loops: CDR1 MNHNS, CDR2 SASEGT. The CDR3 protein is CASRETPGTGTGELFF. CDR3 DNA: TGTGCCAGCAGGGAAACCCCCGGGACAGGAACCGGGGAGCTGTTTTTT.

This chain connects TRBV4-2 to TRBJ2-7; 7 positions agree with TRBD2. CDR3 length: 15 residues. Germline CDR1 LGHNA, CDR2 YNFKEQ. V lost 1 base to trimming and J lost 3 bases; unmatched junction nucleotides: 6. The CDR3 sequence: CASSQVWGGVYEQYF. As DNA, the CDR3 is TGTGCCAGCAGCCAAGTTTGGGGAGGGGTCTACGAGCAGTACTTC.

This sequence joins TRBV3-1 (or the pseudogene TRBV3-2) and TRBJ2-3, with TRBD2 matching over 12 bases. V lost 4 bases, J lost 0 bases, and 5 bases stayed unmatched. The CDR3 extends over 17 amino acids. Germline CDR1 reads LGHDT; CDR2 reads YNNKEL (reference sequence). This CDR3 is CASSRTGTSGSTDTQYF. The CDR3 bases are TGTGCCAGCAGCCGAACCGGGACTAGCGGGAGCACAGATACGCAGTATTTT.

The chain employs TRBV29-1 and TRBJ1-1; TRBD1 matches at 7 bases. Germline CDR1 and CDR2: SQVTM and ANQGSEA. The CDR3 extends over 15 amino acids. V gave up 6 bases and J gave up 4 bases; unmatched junction bases: 14. CDR3 sequence reads: CSVRPVPTGLTEAFF. CDR3 nucleotides: TGCAGCGTCCGACCTGTCCCGACAGGGCTCACTGAAGCTTTCTTT.

The rearrangement joins TRBV3-1 (or the pseudogene TRBV3-2) to TRBJ2-7; 8 nucleotides agree with TRBD2. Looked up from germline, CDR1 is LGHDT and CDR2 is YNNKEL (reference sequence). CDR3 length equals 14 residues. Trimming at V came to 5 bases and at J to 5 bases, leaving 8 bases not matched to a gene. Here the CDR3 DNA reads TGTGCCAGCAGCTCCTGGACTAGCAGCCACGAGCAGTACTTC. Its protein is CASSSWTSSHEQYF.

The chain combines TRBV5-1 with TRBJ2-1, with TRBD2 matching over 8 bases. The CDR3 sequence is 15 residues long. The V gene's germline CDR1 is SGHRS and CDR2 YFSETQ. V was clipped by 4 bases and J by 4 bases; unmatched bases: 7. The CDR3 DNA is TGCGCCAGCAGCGACCCACTAGCGGAGTACAATGAGCAGTTCTTC. Translating gives CASSDPLAEYNEQFF.

The chain employs TRBV3-1 (or the pseudogene TRBV3-2) and TRBJ2-1; D is uncertain. V was clipped by 1 base and J by 5 bases, with 9 bases between them. This CDR3 spans 14 amino acids. Germline CDR1 LGHDT, CDR2 YNNKEL (reference sequence). The CDR3 loop is CASSQGRSHNEQFF. Here the CDR3 DNA reads TGTGCCAGCAGCCAAGGTCGGAGCCACAATGAGCAGTTCTTC.

The chain couples TRBV6-5 to TRBJ1-2; TRBD1 aligns across 10 bases. The V gene's germline CDR1 is MNHEY and CDR2 SVGAGI. CDR3 length: 15 amino acids. J lost 5 bases, V lost 8 bases, and 11 bases had no gene match. CDR3 in amino acids: CASRSGQGLWYGYTF. As DNA, the CDR3 is TGTGCCAGCCGATCGGGACAGGGGTTGTGGTATGGCTACACCTTC.

The rearrangement links TRBV5-1 to TRBJ1-3; 8 bases map to TRBD1. The CDR3 contains 16 residues. Germline trimming cut 4 bases from V and 0 bases from J; bases unmatched to any gene: 6. The germline V gene encodes CDR1 SGHRS and CDR2 YFSETQ. CDR3 nucleotide sequence: TGCGCCAGCAGCCAGGGACAGGTTCTCTCTGGAAACACCATATATTTT. Encoded protein: CASSQGQVLSGNTIYF.

This clone was detected once. This chain connects TRBV27 to TRBJ2-6; D not certain. Between the trimmed V and J ends, which lost 5 bases and 4 bases, there was a span of 12 bases. Germline V gene sequence: CDR1 MNHEY, CDR2 SMNVEV (reference sequence). The CDR3 spans 15 residues. CDR3 nucleotide sequence: TGTGCCAGCAGTCCGCTACTGTCGGGGGCCAACGTCCTGACTTTC. The encoded protein is CASSPLLSGANVLTF.